This T cell receptor (beta chain) was recorded in a study of PD-1 blockade in classical Hodgkin lymphoma. Study background: Every 2 weeks, patients had 3 mg/kg nivolumab intravenously. Overall study results and limits: Newly diagnosed patients were said to have less baseline TCR diversity than healthy donors did. Diversity similar to that of newly diagnosed patients was seen at baseline in complete responders.

Turning to this clone: Its antigen remains unknown.

Some clones are missing from TCRdb's copy, which holds only in-frame ones; the method was immunoSEQ multiplex PCR. Of about 110,000 clones listed, 80% to 90% are singletons. All the patients suffered relapse after autologous stem cell transplantation, and brentuximab vedotin exposure differed. The CDR3 runs to 17 residues. Trimming cost V 1 base and J 3 bases, with 17 bases left between them. The germline V gene has CDR1 SGHAT and CDR2 FQNNGV. This chain uses TRBV11-2 with TRBJ2-3, with D tentatively TRBD2 (6 bases). This TCR was sampled from a human donor with classical Hodgkin lymphoma. The sequencing used peripheral blood mononuclear cells (PBMCs), collected before the second cycle of nivolumab. CDR3: CASSLVGREKVTDTQYF. The CDR3 nucleotides are TGTGCCAGCAGCTTAGTAGGCCGGGAGAAGGTGACAGATACGCAGTATTTT.